A selection of T cell receptor beta chains follows, all from one sample in a study of CD8+CD57+ T cells in acquired aplastic anemia. TCRdb reprocessed the reads via MiXCR and lists one record per CDR3 protein. The sample lists 150,000 to 200,000 distinct CDR3 sequences; around three fifths were seen once. The sequencing sample was made of sorted CD4+, CD8+, or CD8+CD57+ T cells (not recorded which) from PBMCs. The origin of the receptors is a human donor with severe aplastic anemia or a healthy control (not recorded which). Each CDR3 is given with its conserved first and last residue. The D gene is left open where the match is weak. Part of the rows lack a size; the others show once, few, many or a class for expanded clones.

TRBJ2-1 | - | - | TRBV5-1 | CASSLVQGRNEQFF | TGCGCCAGCAGCTTGGTACAGGGTAGGAATGAGCAGTTCTTC
TRBJ2-7 | - | - | TRBV20-1 | CSARDQRTVYSYEQYF | TGCAGTGCTAGAGATCAAAGGACAGTCTATTCCTACGAGCAGTACTTC
TRBJ2-5 | - | few | TRBV7-2 | CASSSLRVQETQYF | TGTGCCAGCAGCTCCCTTAGGGTCCAAGAGACCCAGTACTTC
TRBJ1-6 | TRBD1 | once | TRBV4-3 | CASSQEGGTEEISPLHF | TGCGCCAGCAGCCAAGAAGGGGGGACAGAAGAGATTTCACCCCTCCACTTT
TRBJ1-1 | - | once | TRBV7-3 | CASSLLGGNTEAFF | TGTGCCAGCAGCTTACTCGGGGGGAACACTGAAGCTTTCTTT
TRBJ2-7 | - | many | TRBV2 | CASTDSYEQYF | TGTGCCAGCACAGATTCCTACGAGCAGTACTTC
TRBJ1-2 | - | once | TRBV15 | CATSKDRDSGDYGYTF | TGTGCCACCAGCAAAGATAGAGACTCAGGAGACTATGGCTACACCTTC
TRBJ1-5 | - | few | TRBV20-1 | CSARDSDTRNQPQHF | TGCAGTGCTAGAGACAGTGACACAAGGAATCAGCCCCAGCATTTT
TRBJ1-6 | - | - | TRBV9 | CASSAVNSPLHF | TGTGCCAGCAGCGCTGTAAATTCACCCCTCCACTTT
TRBJ2-6 | - | - | TRBV7-8 | CASSFLGRSSGANVLTF | TGTGCCAGCAGCTTCCTTGGACGGAGCTCTGGGGCCAACGTCCTGACTTTC
TRBJ1-6 | TRBD1 | few | TRBV25-1 | CASSADRGNSPLHF | TGTGCCAGCAGTGCCGACAGGGGTAATTCACCCCTCCACTTT
TRBJ1-1 | - | once | TRBV10-2 | CASTKGGITEAFF | TGCGCCAGCACCAAGGGGGGGATCACTGAAGCTTTCTTT
TRBJ2-7 | TRBD2 | - | TRBV20-1 | CSARTPGLAGGQQYF | TGCAGTGCTAGAACGCCGGGACTAGCGGGAGGGCAGCAGTACTTC
TRBJ2-4 | - | - | TRBV10-3 | CAISGKEMGENIQYF | TGTGCCATCAGTGGCAAGGAGATGGGGGAAAACATTCAGTACTTC
TRBJ1-3 | - | - | TRBV4-3 | CASSQDIGVGNTIYF | TGCGCCAGCAGCCAAGATATCGGGGTCGGAAACACCATATATTTT
TRBJ2-1 | - | - | TRBV25-1 | CASSKGYNEQFF | TGTGCCAGCAGTAAGGGATACAATGAGCAGTTCTTC
TRBJ2-1 | TRBD2 | - | TRBV9 | CASSGWTSGDNEQFF | TGTGCCAGCAGCGGATGGACTAGCGGGGACAATGAGCAGTTCTTC
TRBJ2-2 | - | - | TRBV15 | CATSRFAGEELFF | TGTGCCACCAGCAGATTTGCGGGTGAGGAGCTGTTTTTT
TRBJ2-3 | - | - | TRBV19 | CASSGNLKGRDTQYF | TGTGCCAGTAGTGGCAACCTGAAAGGGAGGGATACGCAGTATTTT
TRBJ2-5 | - | - | TRBV7-9 | CASSSGGQETQYF | TGTGCCAGCAGCTCCGGGGGGCAGGAGACCCAGTACTTC
TRBJ2-7 | TRBD2 | - | TRBV20-1 | CSATLAGDPYEQYF | TGCAGTGCTACACTAGCGGGAGATCCCTACGAGCAGTACTTC
TRBJ1-2 | - | - | TRBV7-3 | CASSRKKGDSGYTF | TGTGCCAGCAGCCGTAAGAAGGGGGACTCTGGCTACACCTTC
TRBJ1-3 | TRBD1 | - | TRBV20-1 | CSARDAAGGSGNTIYF | TGCAGTGCTAGAGATGCCGCAGGGGGTTCTGGAAACACCATATATTTT
TRBJ2-5 | - | - | TRBV7-3 | CASSLGTGETQYF | TGTGCCAGCAGCTTGGGGACCGGAGAGACCCAGTACTTC
TRBJ1-2 | - | - | TRBV5-1 | CASSFSQGLTYGYTF | TGCGCCAGCAGCTTTTCTCAAGGGCTGACGTATGGCTACACCTTC
TRBJ2-7 | TRBD1 | - | TRBV29-1 | CSVGQGTSEQYF | TGCAGCGTAGGACAGGGCACGAGTGAGCAGTACTTC
TRBJ2-7 | - | - | TRBV7-9 | CASTPPGEYSYEQYF | TGTGCCAGCACCCCCCCGGGGGAATACTCCTACGAGCAGTACTTC
TRBJ2-3 | TRBD1 | - | TRBV7-9 | CASSLPDRGTDTQYF | TGTGCCAGCAGCTTACCTGACAGGGGTACAGATACGCAGTATTTT
TRBJ2-7 | TRBD1 | many | TRBV29-1 | CSAAGGSSYEQYF | TGCAGCGCTGCAGGGGGAAGCTCCTACGAGCAGTACTTC
TRBJ1-6 | - | - | TRBV12-3/TRBV12-4 | CASSLFRPLHF | TGTGCCAGCAGTTTATTCCGGCCCCTCCACTTT
TRBJ2-3 | - | - | TRBV12-3/TRBV12-4 | CASSLQLSTDTQYF | TGTGCCAGCAGTTTACAGCTTAGCACAGATACGCAGTATTTT
TRBJ1-2 | TRBD1 | - | TRBV7-2 | CASSWKPGQGDGYTF | TGTGCCAGCAGCTGGAAACCGGGACAGGGTGACGGCTACACCTTC
TRBJ2-7 | - | - | TRBV20-1 | CSARDLKISYEQYF | TGCAGTGCTAGAGATCTCAAAATCTCCTACGAGCAGTACTTC
TRBJ1-1 | - | - | TRBV19 | CASSIDRETLRTEAFF | TGTGCCAGCAGTATAGATAGAGAGACACTTCGGACTGAAGCTTTCTTT
TRBJ1-1 | - | - | TRBV29-1 | CSVVGGRGNLETEAFF | TGCAGCGTTGTGGGGGGTCGGGGCAACCTCGAGACTGAAGCTTTCTTT
TRBJ1-6 | - | - | TRBV7-2 | CASSYDRSAFSPLHF | TGTGCCAGCAGTTACGACAGGTCCGCGTTTTCACCCCTCCACTTT
TRBJ1-6 | TRBD1 | - | TRBV7-9 | CASSHRGGSPLHF | TGTGCCAGCAGTCACAGGGGGGGTTCACCCCTCCACTTT
TRBJ1-1 | TRBD1 | many | TRBV25-1 | CASSGARDSLGLMNTEAFF | TGTGCCAGCAGTGGGGCCAGGGACAGTTTGGGGCTAATGAACACTGAAGCTTTCTTT
TRBJ1-6 | TRBD1 | few | TRBV7-2 | CASSSRQGGGSPLHF | TGTGCCAGCAGCTCTCGACAGGGGGGGGGTTCACCCCTCCACTTT
TRBJ1-2 | - | - | TRBV19 | CASSPRRYGYTF | TGTGCCAGTAGCCCCAGACGGTATGGCTACACCTTC
TRBJ1-4 | - | - | TRBV28 | CASSTGSFGEKLFF | TGTGCCAGCAGTACAGGGTCTTTCGGCGAAAAACTGTTTTTT
TRBJ1-6 | TRBD1 | - | TRBV24-1 | CAIQAGGVNNSPLHF | TGTGCCATCCAAGCAGGGGGCGTGAATAATTCACCCCTCCACTTT
TRBJ2-5 | TRBD2 | few | TRBV6-1 | CASSETSGSQETQYF | TGTGCCAGCAGTGAAACTAGCGGGAGCCAAGAGACCCAGTACTTC
TRBJ2-7 | - | - | TRBV7-6 | CASSLSGPETYEQYF | TGTGCCAGCAGCTTGAGCGGACCTGAGACCTACGAGCAGTACTTC
TRBJ1-3 | - | - | TRBV2 | CASRPIIGVVGGNTIYF | TGTGCCAGCAGGCCTATCATAGGCGTGGTGGGTGGAAACACCATATATTTT
TRBJ2-7 | - | few | TRBV6-1 | CAISSGTNPYEQYF | TGTGCCATCAGTTCCGGGACGAACCCCTACGAGCAGTACTTC
TRBJ1-2 | - | - | TRBV7-2 | CASSLTRAYGYTF | TGTGCCAGCAGCTTGACCAGGGCCTATGGCTACACCTTC
TRBJ2-2 | - | - | TRBV7-2 | CASRTPLSTSQPGELFF | TGTGCCAGCAGGACTCCTCTGTCGACTAGTCAGCCCGGGGAGCTGTTTTTT
TRBJ1-5 | - | - | TRBV10-3 | CAISRGLGEVGNQPQHF | TGTGCCATCAGCCGCGGCTTGGGGGAAGTTGGTAATCAGCCCCAGCATTTT
TRBJ2-7 | - | - | TRBV2 | CASRLTGAYEQYF | TGTGCCAGCAGATTGACAGGAGCCTACGAGCAGTACTTC
TRBJ1-3 | - | - | TRBV10-3 | CAISESQGLGNTIYF | TGTGCCATCAGTGAGTCTCAGGGGCTTGGAAACACCATATATTTT
TRBJ1-2 | TRBD1 | - | TRBV7-2 | CASSLASGTGDNYGYTF | TGTGCCAGCAGCTTAGCCTCCGGGACAGGTGATAACTATGGCTACACCTTC
TRBJ2-7 | - | many | TRBV20-1 | CSAGGQTSYEQYF | TGCAGTGCTGGAGGACAGACCTCCTACGAGCAGTACTTC
TRBJ2-5 | TRBD1 | - | TRBV9 | CASSGWTGVGTQYF | TGTGCCAGCAGCGGATGGACAGGGGTTGGGACCCAGTACTTC
TRBJ2-7 | - | many | TRBV9 | CASSVADSSYEQYF | TGTGCCAGCAGCGTAGCGGACAGCTCCTACGAGCAGTACTTC
TRBJ2-7 | TRBD1 | once | TRBV7-2 | CASSLCGTGAYEQYF | TGTGCCAGCAGCTTATGCGGGACAGGGGCCTACGAGCAGTACTTC
TRBJ2-1 | TRBD2 | - | TRBV7-6 | CASSLVAGGSNEQFF | TGTGCCAGCAGCTTAGTAGCGGGAGGTAGCAATGAGCAGTTCTTC
TRBJ1-6 | TRBD1 | - | TRBV20-1 | CSAQGQGNSPLHF | TGCAGTGCACAGGGACAGGGTAATTCACCCCTCCACTTT